This T cell receptor beta chain was captured by sequencing in a study of T cell responses to AZD1222 COVID-19 vaccine. Findings of the study overall: Across the whole spike, CD4 TCRs peaked at regions 160-218 and 743-854.

Clones were sequenced by immunoSEQ multiplex PCR, and TCRdb holds only the in-frame ones, with some missing. The sample carries more than 70,000 clones, 90% recorded once. Remarks on this clone: Its specificity is not known.

Specimen: peripheral blood, collected 28 days after the second AZD1222 dose. The source is an adult who received the AZD1222 COVID-19 vaccine.

CDR3: CASSHLELEAFF. Written as DNA, the CDR3 is TGTGCCAGCAGCCACCTAGAGTTAGAAGCTTTCTTT. V usage is TRBV3-1 (or the pseudogene TRBV3-2) and J usage is TRBJ1-1; no clear D gene. There are 12 residues in the CDR3. The germline gives CDR1 LGHDT, CDR2 YNNKEL (reference sequence). V was pared by 3 bases and J by 8 bases, with 10 bases between.